This entry lists 3 T cell receptor beta chains sequenced from one sample in a study of T cell repertoires in cytomegalovirus infection. In TCRdb, the reads were re-called with MiXCR into one record per CDR3 protein. The table lists around 170,000 distinct CDR3 sequences, approximately 17% of them singletons, with roughly a sixth in the top ten. The sequencing sample was made of CD8+ T cells from PBMCs. Receptor source: a human donor in good health (CMV status not recorded). Some clones in this sample may be carry-over from other donors' samples.

This chain connects TRBV7-3 to TRBJ2-3, with 9 nucleotides matching TRBD2. V shed 2 bases and J 4 bases; nucleotides not matched to a gene: 10. The CDR3 loop spans 17 amino acids. Looked up from germline, CDR1 is SGHTA and CDR2 is FQGTGA. This CDR3 reads CASSLVSSGVGADTQYF. In DNA form, the CDR3 reads TGTGCCAGCAGCTTAGTCTCTAGCGGGGTTGGAGCAGATACGCAGTATTTT. The complete variable domain, with remaining parts taken from reference TRBV7-3 and TRBJ2-3, reads GAGVSQTPSNKVTEKGKYVELRCDPISGHTALYWYRQSLGQGPEFLIYFQGTGAADDSGLPNDRFFAVRPEGSVSTLKIQRTERGDSAVYLCASSLVSSGVGADTQYFGPGTRLTVL.

The chain carries TRBV20-1 and TRBJ2-1; 8 bases agree with TRBD2. The CDR3 consists of 13 residues. Germline-derived CDR1 and CDR2 are DFQATT and SNEGSKA (reference sequence). Germline trimming cut 3 bases from V and 9 bases from J; bases unmatched to any gene: 7. In DNA, the CDR3 is TGCAGTGCTAGCCAGCGGGAGTTTGGTGAGCAGTTCTTC. Translating it yields CSASQREFGEQFF.

This clonotype was counted ten times or more. The gene calls are TRBV11-2 and TRBJ2-1, with 8 bases matching TRBD2. Looked up from germline, CDR1 is SGHAT and CDR2 is FQNNGV. This CDR3 spans 17 amino acids. V dropped 5 bases and J dropped 6; count of bases not matched to a gene: 15. CDR3 sequence (DNA): TGTGCCAGCAGCAAAATTCCGGGACTAGGCCCCCGCAATGAGCAGTTCTTC. Amino acid sequence: CASSKIPGLGPRNEQFF.